Following are 19 T cell receptor beta chains from one sample sequenced in a study of shared clonotypes between healthy human individuals. Produced via immunoSEQ multiplex PCR; TCRdb's table is partial and in-frame only. The sample holds over 2,000,000 clones, 85% to 95% seen once. Terminally differentiated effector memory CD45RA+ cells were excluded from the naive CD8 cells, which were CD45RO-negative and positively selected for CCR7. Sequencing was done on a sample of naive CD8+ T cells from PBMCs. The receptors shown here come from a man younger than 30 in good health. Some clones in this sample may be carry-over from other donors' samples.

The chain employs TRBV6-5 and TRBJ2-1, with TRBD1 matching over 7 bases. The ends lost 5 bases at V and 7 bases at J; junction bases unmatched: 8. CDR3 length equals 14 residues. Looked up from germline, CDR1 is MNHEY and CDR2 is SVGAGI. The CDR3 loop is CASSNHRGANEQFF. The CDR3 DNA follows: TGTGCCAGCAGTAACCACAGGGGAGCAAATGAGCAGTTCTTC.

J is TRBJ1-5 and V is TRBV2; 7 bases are a match to TRBD1. The V segment lost 8 bases and the J segment 0 bases; nucleotides outside the gene matches: 13. Germline loops: CDR1 SNHLY, CDR2 FYNNEI. The CDR3 has 17 residues. The CDR3 region is CASGTTGFSVSNQPQHF. The CDR3, as DNA: TGTGCCAGCGGCACGACAGGGTTTAGTGTTAGCAATCAGCCCCAGCATTTT.

The chain joins TRBV30 to TRBJ2-3, with D possibly TRBD1 on 9 matching bases. Deletions cut 3 bases from V and 2 bases from J, with 30 bases between. Germline V gene data show CDR1 as GTSNPN and CDR2 as SVGIG (reference sequence). The CDR3 has 20 residues. The CDR3 loop reads CAWRTTGGAIAGPSTDTQYF. In DNA form, the CDR3 reads TGTGCCTGGAGGACGACAGGGGGTGCAATAGCGGGACCATCCACAGATACGCAGTATTTT.

Note on this clone: One junction end disagrees with the germline gene, perhaps due to a read error. The chain is built from TRBV27 and TRBJ2-1; 7 bases agree with TRBD2. Germline V gene lookup returns CDR1 MNHEY and CDR2 SMNVEV (reference sequence). The CDR3 length is 14 residues. CDR3: CASSISGTNNEQFF. As DNA, the CDR3 is TGTGCCAGCAGTATATCCGGGACTAACAATGAGCAGTTCTTC.

CDR3 sequence reads: CASSLGLPGRHEQYF. DNA of the CDR3: TGTGCCAGCAGCTTGGGACTGCCCGGGAGGCACGAGCAGTACTTC. The J gene is TRBJ2-7, the V gene TRBV5-6; 7 nucleotides align to TRBD2. V trimming: 0 bases; J trimming: 5 bases; junction bases outside the gene matches: 8. Germline V CDR1 and CDR2: SGHDT, YYEEEE. The CDR3 consists of 15 residues.

The V and J genes are TRBV5-1 and TRBJ2-7, with TRBD2 as a possible D gene (6 bases). Trimming removed 2 bases at V and 3 bases at J, with 21 bases between. This CDR3 spans 17 amino acids. Germline values: CDR1 SGHRS, CDR2 YFSETQ. The CDR3 DNA reads TGCGCCAGCAGCTTTTCGAGCGGGCGCCCCGAGGACTACGAGCAGTACTTC. Its protein is CASSFSSGRPEDYEQYF. Full variable domain (missing parts from reference TRBV5-1 and TRBJ2-7): KAGVTQTPRYLIKTRGQQVTLSCSPISGHRSVSWYQQTPGQGLQFLFEYFSETQRNKGNFPGRFSGRQFSNSRSEMNVSTLELGDSALYLCASSFSSGRPEDYEQYFGPGTRLTVT.

The gene calls are TRBV19 and TRBJ1-2; TRBD1 might be the D (6 bases). The germline CDR1 and CDR2 sequences are LNHDA and SQIVND (reference sequence). V lost 6 bases to trimming and J lost 1 base, with 21 bases between them. The CDR3 is 17 residues long. This CDR3 reads CASRDPTGRPGNYGYTF. Written as DNA, the CDR3 is TGTGCCAGTAGGGACCCGACAGGCCGCCCTGGTAACTATGGCTACACCTTC.

The rearrangement links TRBV27 to TRBJ2-3, with D tentatively TRBD2 (6 bases). Trimming stripped 6 bases from V and 6 bases from J, with 22 bases between. The germline gives CDR1 MNHEY, CDR2 SMNVEV (reference sequence). This CDR3 is built from 16 residues. The CDR3 DNA follows: TGTGCCAGCAGCTCAGCGCACCCTCCGGGGGAGGATACGCAGTATTTT. This sequence encodes CASSSAHPPGEDTQYF.

The J gene is TRBJ2-7, the V gene TRBV29-1; a weak D match, TRBD2 (7 bases). Germline CDR1 is SQVTM and CDR2 is ANQGSEA. Trimming took off 4 bases at V and 6 bases at J, with 16 bases between the two ends. The CDR3 runs 13 residues. CDR3 coding DNA: TGCAGCGTTGTCTTGGGGGGGCGGTCCGAGCAGTACTTC. Protein sequence: CSVVLGGRSEQYF.

J is TRBJ2-7 and V is TRBV9, with 12 nucleotides matching TRBD2. CDR3 length: 15 amino acids. The germline gives CDR1 SGDLS, CDR2 YYNGEE. Trimming removed 1 base from V and 2 bases from J; junction bases left unmatched: 1. The CDR3 DNA reads as TGTGCCAGCAGCGTACTAGCGGGAGGGACCTACGAGCAGTACTTC. It codes for CASSVLAGGTYEQYF. The whole variable domain, filled in from reference TRBV9 and TRBJ2-7, reads DSGVTQTPKHLITATGQRVTLRCSPRSGDLSVYWYQQSLDQGLQFLIQYYNGEERAKGNILERFSAQQFPDLHSELNLSSLELGDSALYFCASSVLAGGTYEQYFGPGTRLTVT.

V is TRBV29-1 and J is TRBJ2-7; 7 nucleotides match TRBD1. The CDR3 spans 13 residues. Germline-derived CDR1 and CDR2 are SQVTM and ANQGSEA. V dropped 7 bases and J dropped 2; count of bases not matched to a gene: 8. The CDR3 DNA follows: TGCAGCGCTGCACTGACAGGGACCTACGAGCAGTACTTC. Its translation: CSAALTGTYEQYF.

The V and J genes are TRBV4-1 and TRBJ2-7, with a possible D match to TRBD2 (5 bases). This CDR3 contains 16 residues. Trimming removed 4 bases at V and 3 bases at J, with 19 bases between. CDR1 and CDR2 (germline): MGHRA, YSYEKL. For the CDR3, the DNA is TGCGCCAGCAGCCTCTTACTTGGACTGGGAAACTACGAGCAGTACTTC. Translation gives CASSLLLGLGNYEQYF.

The V call is TRBV7-9, the J call TRBJ2-3; TRBD1 is a possible D gene (6 bases). The CDR3 extends over 14 amino acids. Germline loops: CDR1 SEHNR, CDR2 FQNEAQ (reference sequence). V gave up 5 bases and J gave up 1 base, with 10 bases separating them. The CDR3 nucleotides read TGTGCCAGCAGCCATGCAGGGGGCACAGATACGCAGTATTTT. The encoded protein is CASSHAGGTDTQYF.

V and J are TRBV27 and TRBJ2-2, with D maybe TRBD2 (6 bases). Germline V gene lookup returns CDR1 MNHEY and CDR2 SMNVEV (reference sequence). V was clipped by 7 bases and J by 5 bases, with 14 bases between them. The CDR3 loop spans 14 amino acids. The CDR3 sequence: CASTPRSGTGELFF. The CDR3 bases are TGTGCCAGCACCCCCCGCAGCGGGACCGGGGAGCTGTTTTTT.

The chain is built from TRBV25-1 and TRBJ2-5; the D gene is possibly TRBD2 (5 bases). This CDR3 contains 15 residues. The germline CDR1 and CDR2 sequences are MGHDK and SYGVNS. Deletions cut 2 bases from V and 5 bases from J, with 15 bases between. CDR3 sequence (DNA): TGTGCCAGCAGTGAACTTAGAGAGGGCTGGGAGACCCAGTACTTC. Encoded protein: CASSELREGWETQYF.

The rearrangement links TRBV2 to TRBJ2-3, with 8 bases aligning to TRBD2. This CDR3 spans 16 amino acids. Losses at the gene ends were 2 bases for V and 2 bases for J; bases not matched to a gene: 6. Germline-derived CDR1 and CDR2 are SNHLY and FYNNEI. CDR3 in amino acids: CASSEKGGLVTDTQYF. CDR3 bases: TGTGCCAGCAGTGAAAAGGGGGGACTAGTCACAGATACGCAGTATTTT.

The J gene is TRBJ2-7, the V gene TRBV28; 8 nucleotides match TRBD2. Germline V gives CDR1 MDHEN, CDR2 SYDVKM. The CDR3 has 16 residues. Trimming at V came to 1 base and at J to 1 base, leaving 6 bases not matched to a gene. DNA of the CDR3: TGTGCCAGCAGTTTATTTAGCGGGGCCATTTCCTACGAGCAGTACTTC. This codes for CASSLFSGAISYEQYF.

The V gene is TRBV2, the J gene TRBJ1-5; 12 nucleotides line up with TRBD1. V shed 5 bases and J 5 bases; nucleotides not matched to a gene: 19. The CDR3 is 20 residues long. Germline V gene sequence: CDR1 SNHLY, CDR2 FYNNEI. The DNA for the CDR3 is TGTGCCAGCAGTCCCGGGACAGGGGGCGCTTCCAGACTTCGATATCAGCCCCAGCATTTT. This encodes CASSPGTGGASRLRYQPQHF.

The gene calls are TRBV13 and TRBJ2-5; 9 bases line up with TRBD1. The CDR3 sequence is 16 residues long. Per the germline V gene, CDR1 is PRHDT and CDR2 is FYEKMQ (reference sequence). After removal of 4 bases from V and 2 bases from J, the junction contained 8 bases not matched to a gene. Written as DNA, the CDR3 is TGTGCCAGCAGCTCCGGGACAGGGACTATACAAGAGACCCAGTACTTC. Translated: CASSSGTGTIQETQYF.